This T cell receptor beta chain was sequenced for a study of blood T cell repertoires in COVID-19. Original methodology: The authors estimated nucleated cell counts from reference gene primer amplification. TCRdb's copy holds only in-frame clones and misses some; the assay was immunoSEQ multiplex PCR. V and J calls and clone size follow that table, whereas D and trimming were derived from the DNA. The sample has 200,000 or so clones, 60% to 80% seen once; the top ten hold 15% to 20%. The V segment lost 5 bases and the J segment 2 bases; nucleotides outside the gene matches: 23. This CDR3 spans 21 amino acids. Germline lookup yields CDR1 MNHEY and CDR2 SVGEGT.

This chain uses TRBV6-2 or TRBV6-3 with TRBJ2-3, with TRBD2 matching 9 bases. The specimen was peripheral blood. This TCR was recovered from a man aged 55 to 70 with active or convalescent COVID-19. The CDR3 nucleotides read TGTGCCAGCAGTGGCCCTCTGGCTAGCGGGAAAAACCCCGGGGTCACAGATACGCAGTATTTT. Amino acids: CASSGPLASGKNPGVTDTQYF.